A selection of T cell receptor beta chains follows, all from one sample in a study of cytomegalovirus exposure and HLA in healthy donors. The data were produced by immunoSEQ multiplex PCR, yet TCRdb's version contains in-frame clones alone and is incomplete. The table shows 100,000 to 150,000 clones, with roughly four fifths occurring only once. Sequenced input: PBMCs. These receptors originate from a woman aged 40 to 49 in good health and CMV-seropositive. Both conserved end residues are part of each CDR3. The D gene is left open where the match is weak. Clone size is given for some rows only: seen once, a few or many times, or a class if the clone is expanded.

J gene: TRBJ2-1; clone size: few; D gene: TRBD2; V gene: TRBV5-6; CDR3 protein: CASSYGLAGESYNEQFF; CDR3 DNA: TGTGCCAGCAGTTACGGCTTAGCGGGAGAGTCCTACAATGAGCAGTTCTTC
J gene: TRBJ1-1; clone size: .; D gene: .; V gene: TRBV11-1; CDR3 protein: CASRSYGNTEAFF; CDR3 DNA: TGTGCCAGCAGGTCATACGGGAACACTGAAGCTTTCTTT
J gene: TRBJ2-1; clone size: .; D gene: TRBD2; V gene: TRBV10-1; CDR3 protein: CASSEYGTRQFF; CDR3 DNA: TGCGCCAGCAGTGAGTATGGGACTAGACAGTTCTTC
J gene: TRBJ2-3; clone size: .; D gene: TRBD2; V gene: TRBV7-9; CDR3 protein: CASSLGGLAGLADTQYF; CDR3 DNA: TGTGCCAGCAGCTTAGGAGGTTTAGCGGGATTAGCAGATACGCAGTATTTT
J gene: TRBJ1-1; clone size: .; D gene: .; V gene: TRBV9; CDR3 protein: CASTRTGNTEAFF; CDR3 DNA: TGTGCCAGCACCAGAACAGGGAACACTGAAGCTTTCTTT
J gene: TRBJ2-3; clone size: .; D gene: TRBD1; V gene: TRBV23-1; CDR3 protein: CAGTRGQGADTQYF; CDR3 DNA: TGCGCCGGTACAAGAGGACAGGGCGCAGATACGCAGTATTTT
J gene: TRBJ1-1; clone size: .; D gene: .; V gene: TRBV6-1; CDR3 protein: CASSEVEEAEAFF; CDR3 DNA: TGTGCCAGCAGTGAAGTCGAGGAAGCTGAAGCTTTCTTT
J gene: TRBJ2-7; clone size: .; D gene: TRBD1; V gene: TRBV5-4; CDR3 protein: CASSLGQGASYEQYF; CDR3 DNA: TGTGCCAGCAGCTTGGGACAGGGGGCTTCCTACGAGCAGTACTTC
J gene: TRBJ2-1; clone size: .; D gene: TRBD2; V gene: TRBV28; CDR3 protein: CASSSSGSGRTNEQFF; CDR3 DNA: TGTGCCAGCAGTTCCTCGGGTAGCGGGAGGACGAATGAGCAGTTCTTC
J gene: TRBJ2-3; clone size: .; D gene: TRBD1; V gene: TRBV28; CDR3 protein: CASSSRDRNTDTQYF; CDR3 DNA: TGTGCCAGCAGCTCCCGGGACAGAAACACAGATACGCAGTATTTT
J gene: TRBJ2-7; clone size: .; D gene: .; V gene: TRBV9; CDR3 protein: CASSVGGSEGGYEQYF; CDR3 DNA: TGTGCCAGCAGCGTAGGGGGAAGCGAAGGGGGCTACGAGCAGTACTTC
J gene: TRBJ1-1; clone size: .; D gene: .; V gene: TRBV30; CDR3 protein: CAGDSMNTEAFF; CDR3 DNA: TGTGCCGGTGACAGTATGAACACTGAAGCTTTCTTT
J gene: TRBJ2-2; clone size: .; D gene: TRBD2; V gene: TRBV11-2; CDR3 protein: CASSLVASGMIGELFF; CDR3 DNA: TGTGCCAGCAGCTTAGTCGCTAGCGGGATGATCGGGGAGCTGTTTTTT
J gene: TRBJ2-2; clone size: .; D gene: .; V gene: TRBV19; CDR3 protein: CASSSRGSNTGELFF; CDR3 DNA: TGTGCCAGTAGTAGCCGGGGGTCTAACACCGGGGAGCTGTTTTTT
J gene: TRBJ2-1; clone size: .; D gene: .; V gene: TRBV27; CDR3 protein: CASSWVSAANEQFF; CDR3 DNA: TGTGCCAGCAGTTGGGTTAGCGCAGCCAATGAGCAGTTCTTC
J gene: TRBJ1-2; clone size: .; D gene: .; V gene: TRBV6-5; CDR3 protein: CASSNGKNYGYTF; CDR3 DNA: TGTGCCAGCAGCAACGGGAAGAACTATGGCTACACCTTC
J gene: TRBJ1-1; clone size: few; D gene: .; V gene: TRBV2; CDR3 protein: CASSVPMNTEAFF; CDR3 DNA: TGTGCCAGCAGTGTACCTATGAACACTGAAGCTTTCTTT
J gene: TRBJ1-5; clone size: .; D gene: TRBD1; V gene: TRBV19; CDR3 protein: CASSQVGTGFQPQHF; CDR3 DNA: TGTGCCAGTAGTCAAGTCGGGACAGGGTTTCAGCCCCAGCATTTT
J gene: TRBJ1-1; clone size: once; D gene: .; V gene: TRBV7-9; CDR3 protein: CSSSLGRNTEAFF; CDR3 DNA: TGTTCCAGCAGCTTAGGCAGGAACACTGAAGCTTTCTTT
J gene: TRBJ2-3; clone size: .; D gene: TRBD2; V gene: TRBV7-9; CDR3 protein: CASSTGLAGGDTQYF; CDR3 DNA: TGTGCCAGCAGCACGGGACTAGCGGGGGGGGATACGCAGTATTTT
J gene: TRBJ2-2; clone size: .; D gene: TRBD2; V gene: TRBV18; CDR3 protein: CASSPSQATSTANTGELFF; CDR3 DNA: TGTGCCAGCTCACCCTCCCAGGCGACTAGCACCGCGAACACCGGGGAGCTGTTTTTT
J gene: TRBJ2-7; clone size: .; D gene: .; V gene: TRBV7-9; CDR3 protein: CATKEDSNSYEQYF; CDR3 DNA: TGTGCCACCAAGGAGGACAGTAACTCCTACGAGCAGTACTTC
J gene: TRBJ2-2; clone size: .; D gene: .; V gene: TRBV19; CDR3 protein: CASSRGVRSGDTGELFF; CDR3 DNA: TGTGCCAGTAGTAGAGGGGTTCGTTCGGGGGACACCGGGGAGCTGTTTTTT
J gene: TRBJ2-3; clone size: .; D gene: .; V gene: TRBV28; CDR3 protein: CASSLQGNPDTQYF; CDR3 DNA: TGTGCCAGCAGTTTACAGGGAAACCCAGATACGCAGTATTTT
J gene: TRBJ1-4; clone size: few; D gene: .; V gene: TRBV4-1; CDR3 protein: CASSQNNRKKLFF; CDR3 DNA: TGCGCCAGCAGCCAAAATAACAGGAAAAAACTGTTTTTT
J gene: TRBJ2-5; clone size: .; D gene: TRBD1; V gene: TRBV4-3; CDR3 protein: CASSPYTRDRETQYF; CDR3 DNA: TGCGCCAGCAGCCCCTACACTAGGGACAGGGAGACCCAGTACTTC
J gene: TRBJ2-1; clone size: once; D gene: TRBD2; V gene: TRBV18; CDR3 protein: CASSPPGGEAYNEQFF; CDR3 DNA: TGTGCCAGCTCACCACCCGGGGGGGAAGCCTACAATGAGCAGTTCTTC
J gene: TRBJ1-5; clone size: .; D gene: .; V gene: TRBV28; CDR3 protein: CASIGFRNQPQHF; CDR3 DNA: TGTGCCAGCATCGGGTTTCGCAATCAGCCCCAGCATTTT
J gene: TRBJ1-2; clone size: once; D gene: .; V gene: TRBV10-3; CDR3 protein: CAISDGGSNTGYTF; CDR3 DNA: TGTGCCATCAGTGACGGAGGGAGTAATACTGGCTACACCTTC
J gene: TRBJ1-4; clone size: .; D gene: .; V gene: TRBV13; CDR3 protein: CASSLRGASSEEKLFF; CDR3 DNA: TGTGCCAGCAGCTTAAGGGGCGCAAGTTCGGAAGAAAAACTGTTTTTT
J gene: TRBJ1-2; clone size: once; D gene: .; V gene: TRBV7-9; CDR3 protein: CASSLDRAGYTF; CDR3 DNA: TGTGCCAGCAGCCTCGACAGAGCTGGCTACACCTTC
J gene: TRBJ2-5; clone size: .; D gene: TRBD1; V gene: TRBV7-3; CDR3 protein: CASSRDRGAETQYF; CDR3 DNA: TGTGCCAGCAGCCGGGACAGGGGGGCAGAGACCCAGTACTTC
J gene: TRBJ2-7; clone size: .; D gene: .; V gene: TRBV12-2; CDR3 protein: CASRSPGTSSYEQYF; CDR3 DNA: TGTGCAAGTCGCTCACCCGGGACTAGCTCCTACGAGCAGTACTTC
J gene: TRBJ2-2; clone size: .; D gene: .; V gene: TRBV29-1; CDR3 protein: CSVERVAGKTGELFF; CDR3 DNA: TGCAGCGTTGAAAGAGTGGCGGGGAAAACCGGGGAGCTGTTTTTT
J gene: TRBJ2-7; clone size: .; D gene: .; V gene: TRBV28; CDR3 protein: CASSGQYEQYF; CDR3 DNA: TGTGCCAGCAGCGGACAGTACGAGCAGTACTTC
J gene: TRBJ2-7; clone size: .; D gene: .; V gene: TRBV9; CDR3 protein: CASSPTGGSYEQYF; CDR3 DNA: TGTGCCAGCAGCCCGACCGGCGGCTCCTACGAGCAGTACTTC